The 27 T cell receptor beta chains below all came from one sample that was sequenced in a study of early T cells in non-severe SARS-CoV-2 infection. TCRdb processed the 5' RACE reads anew with MiXCR; each CDR3 protein has one entry. Among 35,000 to 40,000 distinct CDR3 sequences, 3.5% to 4% were seen once, and the ten largest hold approximately 9.1%. Sequenced sample: whole blood. The receptors were gathered from an adult who was a healthcare worker with PCR-confirmed SARS-CoV-2 infection or an uninfected control (not recorded which).

This clonotype was counted between two and nine times. The chain links TRBV7-2 to TRBJ2-7; D is unclear. The CDR3 is 13 amino acids. Trimming stripped 4 bases from V and 3 bases from J, with 10 bases between. The germline V gene has CDR1 SGHTA and CDR2 FQGNSA. CDR3 region: CASSSILNYEQYF. The CDR3 DNA reads as TGTGCCAGCAGCTCTATCCTCAACTACGAGCAGTACTTC. The full variable domain, completed using reference TRBV7-2 and TRBJ2-7, is GAGVSQSPSNKVTEKGKDVELRCDPISGHTALYWYRQSLGQGLEFLIYFQGNSAPDKSGLPSDRFSAERTGGSVSTLTIQRTQQEDSAVYLCASSSILNYEQYFGPGTRLTVT.

As concerns this clonotype: A much larger clone sits a single nucleotide away, making a read error possible. This chain uses TRBV29-1 with TRBJ2-5; D gene ambiguous. This CDR3 region has 10 residues. Germline V gives CDR1 SQVTM, CDR2 ANQGSEA. Between the trimmed V and J ends, which lost 7 bases and 3 bases, there was a span of 6 bases. The chain's CDR3 is CSDREETQYF. As DNA, the CDR3 is TGCAGCGACCGAGAAGAGACCCAGTACTTC.

This clonotype was seen repeatedly, ten times or more. The rearrangement uses TRBV20-1 and TRBJ1-5; the D is unclear. This CDR3 spans 11 amino acids. Trimming took 4 bases from V and 7 from J, leaving 8 bases between them. Germline V gene sequence: CDR1 DFQATT, CDR2 SNEGSKA (reference sequence). The CDR3 coding sequence is TGCAGTGCTACGCGCGGACAGCCCCAGCATTTT. This codes for CSATRGQPQHF.

This clonotype was picked up many times. This sequence joins TRBV20-1 and TRBJ2-4; the match to TRBD1 covers 7 bases. The germline CDR1 and CDR2 sequences are DFQATT and SNEGSKA (reference sequence). Germline trimming cut 4 bases from V and 1 base from J; bases unmatched to any gene: 16. The CDR3 spans 18 residues. The CDR3 loop is CSAKLKDRLLLAKNIQYF. In DNA form, the CDR3 reads TGCAGTGCTAAGTTGAAGGACAGGCTCCTCCTCGCCAAAAACATTCAGTACTTC.

This clonotype has ten or more counts. The chain couples TRBV7-2 to TRBJ1-6, with 10 bases matching TRBD1. V shed 5 bases, J shed 10 bases, and the junction held 8 bases outside the gene matches. The germline V gene has CDR1 SGHTA and CDR2 FQGNSA. The CDR3 has 15 amino acids. This CDR3 reads CASSTRDRGRSPLHF. CDR3 nucleotide sequence: TGTGCCAGCAGCACCCGAGACAGGGGGCGATCACCCCTCCACTTT. Combining the CDR3 with reference TRBV7-2 and TRBJ1-6 gives the whole variable domain GAGVSQSPSNKVTEKGKDVELRCDPISGHTALYWYRQSLGQGLEFLIYFQGNSAPDKSGLPSDRFSAERTGGSVSTLTIQRTQQEDSAVYLCASSTRDRGRSPLHFGNGTRLTVT.

In this sample, this clonotype turned up many times. The V call is TRBV6-2 or TRBV6-3, the J call TRBJ2-5; TRBD2 matches 12 bases. The CDR3 runs to 15 residues. Looked up from germline, CDR1 is MNHEY and CDR2 is SVGEGT. V gave up 2 bases and J gave up 5 bases; unmatched junction bases: 3. The CDR3 bases are TGTGCCAGCAGTTACGGCGGGACTAGCGGGGAGACCCAGTACTTC. Protein sequence: CASSYGGTSGETQYF.

The sample holds many counts of this clonotype. This chain connects TRBV6-5 to TRBJ1-2; 7 bases align to TRBD1. Germline CDR1 and CDR2: MNHEY and SVGAGI. Losses at the gene ends were 7 bases for V and 7 bases for J; bases not matched to a gene: 9. The CDR3 runs to 13 residues. The CDR3 here is CASTARTGSGYTF. The CDR3 DNA sequence: TGTGCCAGCACCGCCCGGACAGGATCTGGCTACACCTTC.

This clonotype was seen at least ten times. The chain couples TRBV7-2 to TRBJ1-5; D is uncertain. The CDR3 is 17 amino acids. The germline V gene encodes CDR1 SGHTA and CDR2 FQGNSA. V lost 1 base and J 0 bases, leaving 13 bases between the germline ends. Here the CDR3 DNA reads TGTGCCAGCAGCTTAGTGCGGGCAGGCAATAGCAATCAGCCCCAGCATTTT. This codes for CASSLVRAGNSNQPQHF.

The chain couples TRBV29-1 to TRBJ2-7, with 10 bases fitting TRBD1. The CDR3 has 12 amino acids. V dropped 7 bases and J dropped 7; count of bases not matched to a gene: 7. The V gene's germline CDR1 is SQVTM and CDR2 ANQGSEA. The CDR3 DNA is TGCAGCGCCGACAGGGGGCTTGGGGAGCAGTACTTC. Protein product: CSADRGLGEQYF.

This clonotype was observed at least ten times. V usage is TRBV12-3 or TRBV12-4 and J usage is TRBJ1-1; D perhaps matches TRBD1 (6 bases). Trimming stripped 6 bases from V and 0 bases from J, with 14 bases between. The CDR3 runs 15 residues. CDR3: CASRVGHRMNTEAFF. The CDR3 region has the DNA TGTGCCAGCAGGGTGGGACATCGGATGAACACTGAAGCTTTCTTT.

This clonotype was seen many times. The chain links TRBV29-1 to TRBJ2-1; 10 bases map to TRBD2. Germline V gives CDR1 SQVTM, CDR2 ANQGSEA. Trimming cost V 7 bases and J 2 bases; bases outside gene matches: 5. This CDR3 has 14 amino acids. CDR3 region: CSDTSGATYNEQFF. The DNA of the CDR3 is TGCAGCGACACTAGCGGGGCTACCTACAATGAGCAGTTCTTC.

This clonotype was observed at least ten times. The J gene is TRBJ2-1, the V gene TRBV4-2; no reliable D call. Germline values: CDR1 LGHNA, CDR2 YNFKEQ. V was cut by 0 bases and J by 7 bases, with 13 bases left in between. The CDR3 has 15 residues. Written as DNA, the CDR3 is TGTGCCAGCAGCCAAGATGCCTATATTTCTAATGAGCAGTTCTTC. Amino acids: CASSQDAYISNEQFF.

This clonotype was seen repeatedly, ten times or more. This chain uses TRBV7-2 with TRBJ2-7; D may match TRBD1 or TRBD2 (5 bases each). CDR1 is SGHTA, CDR2 FQGNSA, per germline. With 0 bases removed from V and 5 bases from J, the gap between germline ends came to 14 bases. CDR3 size: 15 residues. The CDR3, as DNA: TGTGCCAGCAGCTTAGCGCAGGGAGTGTACAACGAGCAGTACTTC. Its protein product is CASSLAQGVYNEQYF.

This clonotype was recorded many times. V usage is TRBV27 and J usage is TRBJ2-3; a possible D gene is TRBD2 (5 bases). V was cut by 5 bases and J by 3 bases, with 12 bases left in between. The CDR3 sequence is 14 residues long. Germline assignment: CDR1 MNHEY and CDR2 SMNVEV (reference sequence). The DNA of the CDR3 is TGTGCCAGCAGTATCTTTGGGAGTACAGATACGCAGTATTTT. Amino acid sequence: CASSIFGSTDTQYF.

This clonotype has at least ten counts. J is TRBJ1-1 and V is TRBV4-3; 7 bases are shared with TRBD1. This CDR3 has 14 amino acids. With V trimmed by 2 bases and J by 10 bases, 10 bases remained unmatched. Germline V CDR1 and CDR2: LGHNA, YSLEER. The CDR3 DNA reads TGCGCCAGCAGCCAAAACACGGACAGGTTTGGAGCTTTCTTT. Translating it yields CASSQNTDRFGAFF.

This clonotype showed up many times. The chain joins TRBV6-2 or TRBV6-3 to TRBJ2-7, with 11 nucleotides matching TRBD2. The V gene end was trimmed by 0 bases and the J gene end by 2 bases; junction bases not matched to a gene: 0. The CDR3 covers 15 residues. Germline V gene data show CDR1 as MNHEY and CDR2 as SVGEGT. The CDR3 DNA is TGTGCCAGCAGTTACTCGGGACTAGCGGCCTACGAGCAGTACGTC. Protein product: CASSYSGLAAYEQYV.

This clonotype was seen only a few times. V is TRBV19 and J is TRBJ2-2, with TRBD2 as a possible D gene (5 bases). Trimming stripped 0 bases from V and 3 bases from J, with 14 bases between. This CDR3 has 17 amino acids. CDR1 and CDR2 from the germline V gene are LNHDA and SQIVND (reference sequence). The CDR3 DNA reads TGTGCCAGTAGTATAGAACCCCGAGGGCCGGACACCGGGGAGCTGTTTTTT. It specifies CASSIEPRGPDTGELFF.

In this sample, this clonotype turned up a few times. The rearrangement links TRBV28 to TRBJ2-1; 7 bases align to TRBD2. This CDR3 is 15 amino acids long. Unmatched junction bases numbered 13, after V lost 7 bases and J lost 7 bases. Germline V CDR1 and CDR2: MDHEN, SYDVKM. This chain's CDR3 is CASIPGTNLRNEQFF. DNA of the CDR3: TGTGCCAGCATACCCGGGACTAACCTTCGGAATGAGCAGTTCTTC.

This clonotype was recorded at least ten times. The chain employs TRBV6-6 and TRBJ2-7; D might be TRBD2 (5 bases). Germline V gene data show CDR1 as MNHNY and CDR2 as SVGAGI (reference sequence). Deletions cut 2 bases from V and 4 bases from J, with 15 bases between. The CDR3 totals 15 residues. Written as DNA, the CDR3 is TGTGCCAGCAGTTACGAAGCCGAGGGCCGGTACGAGCAGTACTTC. This gives the protein CASSYEAEGRYEQYF.

The CDR3 is CASTPISQGGNEQFF. For the CDR3, the DNA is TGCGCCAGCACGCCGATCTCGCAGGGTGGGAATGAGCAGTTCTTC. The chain carries TRBV5-1 and TRBJ2-1, with D possibly matching TRBD1 (5 bases). With 6 bases removed from V and 7 bases from J, the gap between germline ends came to 20 bases. Germline loops: CDR1 SGHRS, CDR2 YFSETQ. The CDR3 extends over 15 amino acids.

This clonotype was seen repeatedly, ten times or more. V and J are TRBV20-1 and TRBJ2-1, with 7 bases matching TRBD2. The CDR3 is 12 residues long. The junction had 5 bases not matched to a gene; V was cut back by 5 bases and J by 7 bases. Looked up from germline, CDR1 is DFQATT and CDR2 is SNEGSKA (reference sequence). CDR3 DNA sequence: TGCAGTGCTGATGGAGCGGGAAATGAGCAGTTCTTC. Translated: CSADGAGNEQFF.

This sequence joins TRBV12-3 or TRBV12-4 and TRBJ1-2, with D possibly matching TRBD1 (5 bases). The CDR3 contains 14 residues. V lost 3 bases, J lost 3 bases, and 11 bases lay in between. CDR3 residues: CASSFSEGYYGYTF. The CDR3 DNA follows: TGTGCCAGCAGTTTCTCGGAGGGGTACTATGGCTACACCTTC.

Many counts were recorded for this clonotype. The chain carries TRBV18 and TRBJ2-3; 13 bases line up with TRBD2. Trimming took 4 bases from V and 4 from J; bases not matched to a gene: 8. The CDR3 spans 17 residues. Per germline, CDR1 KGHSH and CDR2 LQKENI. In DNA form, the CDR3 reads TGTGCCAGCTCACGGACTAGCGGGAGCGGTTTCCCAGATACGCAGTATTTT. Amino acids: CASSRTSGSGFPDTQYF.

At least ten counts were recorded for this clonotype. The CDR3 sequence is CATSRETGEDTQYF. The CDR3 coding sequence is TGTGCCACCAGCAGAGAAACAGGGGAAGATACGCAGTATTTT. V gene TRBV15 combines with J gene TRBJ2-3; 7 bases fit TRBD1. The CDR3 has 14 amino acids. Unmatched junction bases numbered 2, after V lost 0 bases and J lost 5 bases. The germline gives CDR1 LNHNV, CDR2 YYDKDF (reference sequence). Filled out from reference TRBV15 and TRBJ2-3, the complete variable domain reads DAMVIQNPRYQVTQFGKPVTLSCSQTLNHNVMYWYQQKSSQAPKLLFHYYDKDFNNEADTPDNFQSRRPNTSFCFLDIRSPGLGDTAMYLCATSRETGEDTQYFGPGTRLTVL.

In this sample, this clonotype turned up many times. Mismatch with germline at one junction end may stem from a read error. The chain combines TRBV7-7 with TRBJ2-2, with 9 bases matching TRBD1. This CDR3 is built from 15 residues. Germline V gene sequence: CDR1 SSHAT, CDR2 FNYEAQ (reference sequence). The CDR3 bases are TGTGCTAGCAGTACGGGACAGGGGAACACCGGGGAGCTGTTTTTT. Its protein product is CASSTGQGNTGELFF.

This clonotype showed up just a few times. The chain couples TRBV5-4 to TRBJ1-2, with TRBD1 matching over 10 bases. V lost 3 bases, J lost 3 bases, and 5 bases stayed unmatched. The CDR3 runs to 15 residues. The V gene's germline CDR1 is SGHNT and CDR2 YYREEE (reference sequence). The CDR3 loop is CASSSWDRGYYGYTF. The CDR3 DNA reads TGTGCCAGCAGCTCCTGGGACAGGGGATACTATGGCTACACCTTC.

This clonotype occurred many times. The rearrangement uses TRBV6-4 and TRBJ1-1; D not certain. The germline CDR1 and CDR2 sequences are MRHNA and SNTAGT. The CDR3 covers 13 residues. Trimming took off 4 bases at V and 2 bases at J, with 8 bases between the two ends. The CDR3 bases are TGTGCCAGCAGTGCGACGGCTAACACTGAAGCTTTCTTT. This gives the protein CASSATANTEAFF.